Below, one T cell receptor (beta chain) is given with its context. Its target is unknown. This specimen belongs to a study of STAT5B mutations in CD4+ large granular lymphocyte leukemia. Some clones are missing from TCRdb's copy, which holds only in-frame ones; the method was immunoSEQ multiplex PCR. The sample yields 25,000 to 40,000 clones, roughly 76% seen once. General study findings and limits: 8/27 top patient clones versus 2/35 control clones were TRBV06-family.

Per germline, CDR1 SQVTM and CDR2 ANQGSEA. The germline V and J ends were trimmed by 7 bases and 6 bases, with 21 bases remaining between them. This CDR3 has 15 residues. Input material: CD4+ T cells from blood buffy coats. The chain uses TRBV29-1 and TRBJ2-2; D may correspond to TRBD1 or TRBD2 (5 bases each). The receptor's source is a human donor in good health. In nucleotides, the CDR3 is TGCAGCGCCCGAACCGGGGCCCTAAGGGCCGGGGAGCTGTTTTTT. Translated, it gives CSARTGALRAGELFF.